These 10 T cell receptor beta chains were all obtained from the same sample, sequenced in a study of T cell responses to AZD1222 COVID-19 vaccine. Using immunoSEQ multiplex PCR, the repertoire was profiled, and TCRdb retains in-frame clones only, with some absent. The table has 110,000 or so clones, 75% to 90% seen once. The source material was peripheral blood, sampled 28 days after the second AZD1222 dose. Receptors were obtained from an adult who received the AZD1222 COVID-19 vaccine.

The chain joins TRBV28 to TRBJ1-2; no definite D call. Germline loops: CDR1 MDHEN, CDR2 SYDVKM. Trimming shortened V by 7 bases and J by 5 bases, and 17 bases separated the two germline ends. The CDR3 spans 14 residues. The CDR3 region is CASIQPGRQYGYTF. CDR3 bases: TGTGCCAGCATCCAACCCGGTAGGCAGTATGGCTACACCTTC.

The rearrangement uses TRBV2 and TRBJ2-5, with TRBD1 matching over 9 bases. This CDR3 contains 14 residues. V was clipped by 8 bases and J by 5 bases; unmatched bases: 9. From germline, CDR1 is SNHLY and CDR2 FYNNEI. The CDR3 region is CASGKRTGDETQYF. The CDR3, as DNA: TGTGCCAGCGGAAAAAGGACAGGGGACGAGACCCAGTACTTC.

This chain uses TRBV7-6 with TRBJ1-4; perhaps TRBD1 as D (5 bases). The CDR3 consists of 16 residues. V shed 1 base and J shed 0 bases, with 9 bases lying between them. Germline CDR1 SGHVS, CDR2 FNYEAQ. The CDR3 sequence: CASSLGGGTTNEKLFF. The CDR3, as DNA: TGTGCCAGCAGCTTAGGGGGGGGAACAACTAATGAAAAACTGTTTTTT.

CDR3 nucleotides: TGTGCCAGCAGCTCGTTGACTAGCGGGGGACGGTTAGCCAAAAACATTCAGTACTTC. Residues: CASSSLTSGGRLAKNIQYF. This chain links TRBV7-8 with TRBJ2-4; TRBD2 aligns across 12 bases. The V gene's germline CDR1 is SGHVS and CDR2 FQNEAQ. The V and J ends lost 4 bases and 0 bases, in that order; junction bases with no gene match: 10. This CDR3 region has 19 residues. Full variable domain (rest looked up from reference TRBV7-8 and TRBJ2-4): GAGVSQSPRYKVAKRGQDVALRCDPISGHVSLFWYQQALGQGPEFLTYFQNEAQLDKSGLPSDRFFAERPEGSVSTLKIQRTQQEDSAVYLCASSSLTSGGRLAKNIQYFGAGTRLSVL.

The V call is TRBV7-3, the J call TRBJ1-5; TRBD1 aligns across 7 bases. The germline CDR1 and CDR2 sequences are SGHTA and FQGTGA. The trim removed 3 bases at V and 9 bases at J, leaving 17 bases unmatched. The CDR3 sequence is 17 residues long. The CDR3 DNA is TGTGCCAGCAGCTTCGATAGGGGGGACAGCTACCGTTGGCCCCAGCATTTT. Translation gives CASSFDRGDSYRWPQHF.

The rearrangement links TRBV7-2 to TRBJ1-5; D perhaps matches TRBD1 (5 bases). V lost 6 bases and J lost 0, with 12 bases in between. The CDR3 sequence is 15 residues long. Looked up from germline, CDR1 is SGHTA and CDR2 is FQGNSA. This CDR3 is CASRRGPDSNQPQHF. In DNA, the CDR3 is TGTGCCAGCAGAAGGGGACCTGATAGCAATCAGCCCCAGCATTTT.

V is TRBV11-2 and J is TRBJ2-1, with 11 nucleotides matching TRBD2. V was pared by 3 bases and J by 9 bases, with 10 bases of the junction left unmatched. The germline V gene has CDR1 SGHAT and CDR2 FQNNGV. The CDR3 spans 16 residues. CDR3 region: CASSLLSGRAQGEQFF. As DNA, the CDR3 is TGTGCCAGCAGCTTGCTTAGCGGGAGGGCCCAGGGTGAGCAGTTCTTC.

CDR3 protein: CAWRGRRVDNEQFF. The CDR3 DNA reads as TGTGCCTGGAGAGGACGGCGGGTTGACAATGAGCAGTTCTTC. The chain joins TRBV30 to TRBJ2-1; a possible D gene is TRBD2 (5 bases). CDR1 and CDR2 (germline): GTSNPN, SVGIG (reference sequence). V lost 3 bases and J lost 5, with 14 bases in between. There are 14 residues in the CDR3. The full variable domain, completed using reference TRBV30 and TRBJ2-1, is SQTIHQWPATLVQPVGSPLSLECTVEGTSNPNLYWYRQAAGRGLQLLFYSVGIGQISSEVPQNLSASRPQDRQFILSSKKLLLSDSGFYLCAWRGRRVDNEQFFGPGTRLTVL.

The rearrangement links TRBV19 to TRBJ1-5; D might be TRBD1 (6 bases). V dropped 10 bases and J dropped 4 bases, with 14 bases sitting between them. This CDR3 spans 13 amino acids. The germline CDR1 and CDR2 sequences are LNHDA and SQIVND (reference sequence). CDR3 DNA sequence: TGTGCCACCACCAGGGGACTGAATCAGCCCCAGCATTTT. It translates to CATTRGLNQPQHF.

The rearrangement uses TRBV19 and TRBJ1-4; D gene ambiguous. The CDR3 loop spans 11 amino acids. Germline V CDR1 and CDR2: LNHDA, SQIVND (reference sequence). Trimming removed 10 bases from V and 15 bases from J, with 18 bases in between. CDR3 region: CATTSRKRLFF. The CDR3 region has the DNA TGTGCCACCACCTCCAGGAAAAGGTTGTTTTTT.